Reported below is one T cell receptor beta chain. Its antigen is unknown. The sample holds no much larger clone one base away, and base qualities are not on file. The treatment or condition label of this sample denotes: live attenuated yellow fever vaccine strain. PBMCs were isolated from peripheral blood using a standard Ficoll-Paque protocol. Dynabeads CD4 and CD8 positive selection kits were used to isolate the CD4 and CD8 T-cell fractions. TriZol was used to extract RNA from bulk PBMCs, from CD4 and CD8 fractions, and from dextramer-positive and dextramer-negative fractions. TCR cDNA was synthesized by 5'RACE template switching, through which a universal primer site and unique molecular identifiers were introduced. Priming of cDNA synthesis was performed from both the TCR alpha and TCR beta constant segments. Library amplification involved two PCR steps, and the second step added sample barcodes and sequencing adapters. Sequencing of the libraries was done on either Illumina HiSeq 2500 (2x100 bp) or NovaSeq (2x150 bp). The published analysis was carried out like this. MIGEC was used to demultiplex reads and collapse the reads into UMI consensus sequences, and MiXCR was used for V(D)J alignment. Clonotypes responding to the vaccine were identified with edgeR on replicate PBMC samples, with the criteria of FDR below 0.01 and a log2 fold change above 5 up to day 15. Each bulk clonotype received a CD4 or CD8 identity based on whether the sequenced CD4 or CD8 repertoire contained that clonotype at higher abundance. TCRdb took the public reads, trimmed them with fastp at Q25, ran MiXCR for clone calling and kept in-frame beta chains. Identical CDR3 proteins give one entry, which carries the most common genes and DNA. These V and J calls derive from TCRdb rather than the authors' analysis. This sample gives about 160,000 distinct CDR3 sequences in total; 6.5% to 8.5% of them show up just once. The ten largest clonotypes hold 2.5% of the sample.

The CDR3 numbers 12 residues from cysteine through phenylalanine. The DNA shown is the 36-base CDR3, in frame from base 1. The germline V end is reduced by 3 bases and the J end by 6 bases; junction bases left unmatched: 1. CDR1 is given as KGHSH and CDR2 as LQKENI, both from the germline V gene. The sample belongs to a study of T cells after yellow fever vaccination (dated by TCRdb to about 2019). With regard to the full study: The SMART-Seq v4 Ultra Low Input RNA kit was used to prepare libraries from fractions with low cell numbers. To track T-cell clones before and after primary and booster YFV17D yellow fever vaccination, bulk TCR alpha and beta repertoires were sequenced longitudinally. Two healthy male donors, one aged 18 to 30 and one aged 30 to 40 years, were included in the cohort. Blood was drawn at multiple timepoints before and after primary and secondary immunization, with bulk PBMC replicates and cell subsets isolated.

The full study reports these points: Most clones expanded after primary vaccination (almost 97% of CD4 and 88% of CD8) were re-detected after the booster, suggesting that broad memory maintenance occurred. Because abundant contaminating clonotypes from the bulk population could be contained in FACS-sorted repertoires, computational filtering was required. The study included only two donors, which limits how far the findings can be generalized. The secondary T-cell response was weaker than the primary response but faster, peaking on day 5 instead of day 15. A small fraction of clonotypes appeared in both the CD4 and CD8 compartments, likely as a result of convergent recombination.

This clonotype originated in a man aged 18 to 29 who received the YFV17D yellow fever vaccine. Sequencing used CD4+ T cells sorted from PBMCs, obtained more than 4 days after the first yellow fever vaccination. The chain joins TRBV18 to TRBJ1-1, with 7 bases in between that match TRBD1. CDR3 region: CASSPQGAEAFF. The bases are TGTGCCAGCTCACCGCAGGGGGCTGAAGCTTTCTTT.